These 23 T cell receptor beta chains came from one sample sequenced in a study of radiotherapy plus CTLA-4 blockade in lung cancer. TCRdb's table, derived via immunoSEQ multiplex PCR, lists solely in-frame clones and lacks some. This table holds 25,000 to 35,000 clones, approximately 78% found once. Material: peripheral blood, obtained from a patient treated with radiotherapy plus ipilimumab. Source of these receptors: a human donor with non-small cell lung cancer that progressed on radiotherapy plus ipilimumab.

The CDR3 loop reads CASSHGQGLVNTEAFF. The CDR3 nucleotides read TGCGCCAGCAGCCATGGACAGGGGCTTGTTAACACTGAAGCTTTCTTT. The rearrangement uses TRBV4-1 and TRBJ1-1, with TRBD1 identical over 9 bases. The V gene end was trimmed by 3 bases and the J gene end by 2 bases; junction bases not matched to a gene: 7. The CDR3 runs 16 residues. Germline V gene sequence: CDR1 MGHRA, CDR2 YSYEKL.

J is TRBJ2-3 and V is TRBV4-1; 12 bases align to TRBD2. Germline values: CDR1 MGHRA, CDR2 YSYEKL. CDR3 length: 17 amino acids. V shed 2 bases and J 5 bases; nucleotides not matched to a gene: 8. The CDR3 DNA is TGCGCCAGCAGCCAACGATCTAGCGGGGGGGCCATAGATACGCAGTATTTT. Protein product: CASSQRSSGGAIDTQYF.

This rearrangement joins TRBV19 to TRBJ2-3; possibly TRBD1 for D (5 bases). Per the germline V gene, CDR1 is LNHDA and CDR2 is SQIVND (reference sequence). Trimming took off 6 bases at V and 2 bases at J, with 12 bases between the two ends. The CDR3 runs to 14 residues. CDR3 loop: CASRAGHLTDTQYF. The DNA of the CDR3 is TGTGCCAGTAGGGCTGGACACCTCACAGATACGCAGTATTTT.

A remark on this clone: One junction end disagrees with the germline gene, perhaps due to a read error. The chain links TRBV2 to TRBJ2-2, with 7 bases fitting TRBD1. This CDR3 has 14 amino acids. Germline V gene lookup returns CDR1 SNHLY and CDR2 FYNNEI. Here the CDR3 reads CASREDRDGGELFF. Written as DNA, the CDR3 is TGTGCCAGCAGAGAAGACAGGGACGGCGGGGAGCTGTTTTTT.

The chain couples TRBV4-1 to TRBJ1-6, with TRBD1 identical over 8 bases. This CDR3 has 16 amino acids. Per germline, CDR1 MGHRA and CDR2 YSYEKL. J lost 4 bases, V lost 7 bases, and 9 bases had no gene match. The CDR3 loop is CASTRQGASYNSPLHF. In DNA form, the CDR3 reads TGCGCCAGCACACGGCAGGGGGCATCTTATAATTCACCCCTCCACTTT.

The rearrangement uses TRBV7-6 and TRBJ1-2; 7 bases align to TRBD1. This CDR3 is built from 13 residues. Germline CDR1 and CDR2: SGHVS and FNYEAQ. The V and J ends lost 3 bases and 6 bases, in that order; junction bases with no gene match: 4. CDR3 sequence (DNA): TGTGCCAGCAGCTTTAAAACAGGGGATGGCTACACCTTC. This encodes CASSFKTGDGYTF. Full variable domain (missing parts from reference TRBV7-6 and TRBJ1-2): GAGVSQSPRYKVTKRGQDVALRCDPISGHVSLYWYRQALGQGPEFLTYFNYEAQQDKSGLPNDRFSAERPEGSISTLTIQRTEQRDSAMYRCASSFKTGDGYTFGSGTRLTVV.

V is TRBV15 and J is TRBJ1-2, with TRBD1 matching 10 bases. Germline V lookup: CDR1 LNHNV, CDR2 YYDKDF (reference sequence). V dropped 0 bases and J dropped 2; count of bases not matched to a gene: 6. The CDR3 is 17 residues long. The CDR3 sequence: CATSRDKRDRGNYGYTF. The CDR3 nucleotides are TGTGCCACCAGCAGAGATAAAAGGGACAGGGGAAACTATGGCTACACCTTC. Full variable domain (rest looked up from reference TRBV15 and TRBJ1-2): DAMVIQNPRYQVTQFGKPVTLSCSQTLNHNVMYWYQQKSSQAPKLLFHYYDKDFNNEADTPDNFQSRRPNTSFCFLDIRSPGLGDTAMYLCATSRDKRDRGNYGYTFGSGTRLTVV.

This clone appeared once. J is TRBJ2-1 and V is TRBV5-1, with 10 bases aligning to TRBD2. Germline lookup yields CDR1 SGHRS and CDR2 YFSETQ. V was clipped by 2 bases and J by 6 bases; unmatched bases: 8. The CDR3 is 16 amino acids. The DNA of the CDR3 is TGCGCCAGCAGCTTAAACAAGCGGGGGGGCATCAATGAGCAGTTCTTC. Its protein is CASSLNKRGGINEQFF.

The chain uses TRBV19 and TRBJ1-5, with D perhaps TRBD1 (6 bases). Germline CDR1 LNHDA, CDR2 SQIVND (reference sequence). V dropped 3 bases and J dropped 3 bases, with 12 bases sitting between them. The CDR3 contains 15 residues. The CDR3 loop reads CASSIAGGPNQPQHF. Written as DNA, the CDR3 is TGTGCCAGTAGTATTGCGGGGGGCCCCAATCAGCCCCAGCATTTT.

The chain carries TRBV4-2 and TRBJ2-5; no reliable D call. The J call may be incorrect, as the DNA end agrees better with TRBJ2-7. The CDR3 runs to 14 residues. Germline V gives CDR1 LGHNA, CDR2 YNFKEQ. The CDR3 DNA reads TGTGCCAGCAGCCAAGATCGGACGGACTACGAGCAGTACTTC. Its protein is CASSQDRTDYEQYF.

The rearrangement links TRBV7-9 to TRBJ2-5, with TRBD2 matching over 8 bases. The CDR3 spans 16 residues. V was clipped by 1 base and J by 0 bases; unmatched bases: 4. Per germline, CDR1 SEHNR and CDR2 FQNEAQ (reference sequence). CDR3 amino acids: CASSLGAGGYQETQYF. The CDR3 region has the DNA TGTGCCAGCAGCTTAGGGGCGGGGGGATACCAAGAGACCCAGTACTTC.

The chain recombines TRBV2 with TRBJ2-7; TRBD2 matches at 8 bases. In germline, CDR1 is SNHLY, CDR2 FYNNEI. Trimming removed 8 bases from V and 3 bases from J; junction bases left unmatched: 12. This CDR3 is built from 15 residues. The CDR3 loop reads CASEDSGAPGYEQYF. As DNA, the CDR3 is TGTGCCAGCGAAGATAGCGGGGCACCGGGCTACGAGCAGTACTTC.

This chain uses TRBV7-9 with TRBJ1-2, with a tentative D call TRBD1 (5 bases). CDR1 and CDR2 (germline): SEHNR, FQNEAQ (reference sequence). Trimming removed 1 base from V and 6 bases from J, with 9 bases in between. CDR3 length: 13 amino acids. DNA for the CDR3: TGTGCCAGCAGCTTAGGGGCAGGGAATGGCTACACCTTC. Protein sequence: CASSLGAGNGYTF.

This chain uses TRBV4-1 with TRBJ2-5; weak D call: TRBD1 (6 bases). Trimming shortened V by 3 bases and J by 5 bases, and 13 bases separated the two germline ends. Germline CDR1 is MGHRA and CDR2 is YSYEKL. The CDR3 has 14 amino acids. CDR3 sequence: CASSQGAGRETQYF. In nucleotides, the CDR3 is TGCGCCAGCAGCCAGGGGGCAGGGCGCGAGACCCAGTACTTC.

The chain uses TRBV27 and TRBJ2-7; D not resolved. CDR3 length: 15 residues. V lost 0 bases and J 2 bases, leaving 11 bases between the germline ends. The germline V gene encodes CDR1 MNHEY and CDR2 SMNVEV (reference sequence). The CDR3 loop is CASSLSRRQAYEQYF. The CDR3 region has the DNA TGTGCCAGCAGTTTATCCCGCAGGCAAGCCTACGAGCAGTACTTC.

V is TRBV28 and J is TRBJ2-7; 11 bases agree with TRBD1. This CDR3 region has 14 residues. Germline values: CDR1 MDHEN, CDR2 SYDVKM. With 7 bases clipped from V and 3 bases from J, the junction kept 5 bases outside the gene matches. The CDR3 DNA is TGTGCCAGCACCTCCGGGACAGGGGGCTACGAGCAGTACTTC. Its translation: CASTSGTGGYEQYF.

The chain uses TRBV2 and TRBJ1-5, with 12 nucleotides matching TRBD1. The germline V gene has CDR1 SNHLY and CDR2 FYNNEI. The CDR3 has 15 residues. The junction had 8 bases not matched to a gene; V was cut back by 8 bases and J by 6 bases. CDR3 protein: CASRDRGLSGQPQHF. The CDR3 coding sequence is TGTGCCAGCCGGGACAGGGGGCTGAGTGGTCAGCCCCAGCATTTT.

The genes are TRBV2 and TRBJ2-7; D gene ambiguous. Deletions cut 6 bases from V and 5 bases from J, with 14 bases between. Germline V lookup: CDR1 SNHLY, CDR2 FYNNEI. The CDR3 totals 13 residues. CDR3 in DNA: TGTGCCAGCAGGGCCCCCGGAGCCCACGAGCAGTACTTC. It translates to CASRAPGAHEQYF.

The chain recombines TRBV7-2 with TRBJ1-2; no reliable D call. V was trimmed by 1 base and J by 6 bases, leaving 9 bases between them. The CDR3 runs to 13 residues. CDR1 is SGHTA and CDR2 is FQGNSA in the germline V gene. The CDR3 nucleotides are TGTGCCAGCAGCTTAGTCCGGGAGAATGGCTACACCTTC. As protein: CASSLVRENGYTF.

This chain uses TRBV11-1 with TRBJ1-1; unclear D gene. This CDR3 is built from 14 residues. The V and J ends lost 5 bases and 4 bases respectively, with 14 bases between them. From germline, CDR1 is SGHAT and CDR2 FQDESV (reference sequence). CDR3 amino acids: CASSARQASTEAFF. The CDR3 coding sequence is TGTGCCAGCAGCGCACGCCAAGCGTCCACTGAAGCTTTCTTT. Together with reference TRBV11-1 and TRBJ1-1, the CDR3 gives the full variable domain: EAEVAQSPRYKITEKSQAVAFWCDPISGHATLYWYRQILGQGPELLVQFQDESVVDDSQLPKDRFSAERLKGVDSTLKIQPAELGDSAMYLCASSARQASTEAFFGQGTRLTVV.

V is TRBV7-2 and J is TRBJ1-1; D might be TRBD1 (6 bases). Trimming took 4 bases from V and 4 from J, leaving 13 bases between them. Looked up from germline, CDR1 is SGHTA and CDR2 is FQGNSA. There are 14 residues in the CDR3. The CDR3 is CASSSPTGVTEAFF. The CDR3 coding sequence is TGTGCCAGCAGCTCACCGACAGGAGTCACTGAAGCTTTCTTT. The full variable domain, rest sourced from reference TRBV7-2 and TRBJ1-1, is GAGVSQSPSNKVTEKGKDVELRCDPISGHTALYWYRQSLGQGLEFLIYFQGNSAPDKSGLPSDRFSAERTGGSVSTLTIQRTQQEDSAVYLCASSSPTGVTEAFFGQGTRLTVV.

The V and J genes are TRBV2 and TRBJ2-6; TRBD1 aligns across 9 bases. V lost 6 bases, J lost 0 bases, and 0 bases stayed unmatched. The CDR3 spans 15 residues. Germline-derived CDR1 and CDR2 are SNHLY and FYNNEI. DNA for the CDR3: TGTGCCAGCAGGGGACAGGGCTCTGGGGCCAACGTCCTGACTTTC. Translation gives CASRGQGSGANVLTF.

This clone came up a few times. The chain recombines TRBV6-1 with TRBJ1-2; the D gene is possibly TRBD1 (6 bases). Germline assignment: CDR1 MNHNS and CDR2 SASEGT. The CDR3 extends over 14 amino acids. The V end lost 1 base, the J end lost 4 bases, and 10 bases lay between the germline ends. CDR3 nucleotide sequence: TGTGCCAGCAGTGAAGGGGGGGGCGGCTATGGCTACACCTTC. Protein: CASSEGGGGYGYTF.